This passage covers 3 T cell receptor beta chains from one sample sequenced in a study of T cell repertoires in cytomegalovirus infection. TCRdb re-called the reads with MiXCR, one entry per CDR3 protein. The sample shows tens of thousands of distinct CDR3 sequences, roughly a fifth of them seen only once. These receptors are not linked to any known antigen. The starting material was CD8+ T cells from cultured PBMCs, obtained from culture after CMV antigen stimulation. The receptors stem from a human donor in good health (CMV status not recorded). Some clones in this sample may be carry-over from other donors' samples.

The CDR3 sequence: CAISMGGNTEAFF. For the CDR3, the DNA is TGTGCCATCAGTATGGGGGGGAACACTGAAGCTTTCTTT. The chain uses TRBV10-3 and TRBJ1-1; D may be TRBD1 (5 bases). Germline CDR1 is ENHRY and CDR2 is SYGVKD. There are 13 residues in the CDR3. Trimming stripped 5 bases from V and 1 base from J, with 8 bases between.

This clonotype showed up just a few times. The V call is TRBV4-1, the J call TRBJ2-1; D gene unclear. The CDR3 loop spans 13 amino acids. Germline V gene sequence: CDR1 MGHRA, CDR2 YSYEKL. The V and J ends lost 0 bases and 6 bases respectively, with 6 bases between them. The CDR3 region has the DNA TGCGCCAGCAGCCAAGATAGGGTCAATGAGCAGTTCTTC. Its translation: CASSQDRVNEQFF.

This clonotype was picked up a small number of times. This chain uses TRBV4-3 with TRBJ2-5, with D possibly being TRBD1 or TRBD2 (5 bases each). The CDR3 covers 16 residues. Germline assignment: CDR1 LGHNA and CDR2 YSLEER. The V and J ends lost 1 base and 1 base respectively, with 13 bases between them. The CDR3 here is CASSQARDGPQETQYF. CDR3 DNA: TGCGCCAGCAGCCAAGCCAGGGACGGCCCCCAAGAGACCCAGTACTTC.